This is a list of T cell receptor beta chains from one sample in a study of T-cell reconstitution after alpha-beta-depleted transplantation in children. MiXCR, applied by TCRdb to the PCR reads, yields one record per CDR3 protein. The sample includes 500,000 or so distinct CDR3 sequences, 30% to 35% of them seen just once. The material sequenced was PBMCs from the stem cell graft donor, taken from the stem cell graft. The receptors shown here come from a human donor who donated a stem cell graft to a child with aplastic anemia. Both conserved end residues are part of each CDR3. D genes are given only for firm matches. Clone size is shown for a subset of rows, as once, few, many or a class of expanded clone.

CDR3 protein	CDR3 DNA	J gene	clone size	V gene	D gene
CASSVLTGDYGYTF	TGCGCCAGCAGCGTACTGACAGGGGACTATGGCTACACCTTC	TRBJ1-2	-	TRBV5-1	TRBD1
CASSLGLTEAFF	TGTGCCAGCAGCTTAGGACTCACTGAAGCTTTCTTT	TRBJ1-1	-	TRBV7-9	-
CASRPGPQWGGLNTGELFF	TGTGCCAGCAGGCCGGGGCCCCAATGGGGGGGGCTGAACACCGGGGAGCTGTTTTTT	TRBJ2-2	-	TRBV5-6	-
CASSPPRQGGPDTQYF	TGTGCCAGCTCACCACCGCGACAGGGAGGACCAGATACGCAGTATTTT	TRBJ2-3	few	TRBV18	-
CSVAAGVGNQPQHF	TGCAGCGTTGCGGCCGGGGTTGGCAATCAGCCCCAGCATTTT	TRBJ1-5	many	TRBV29-1	-
CASSPNRGGSSYNEQFF	TGTGCCAGCTCACCCAACCGCGGCGGGAGTTCCTACAATGAGCAGTTCTTC	TRBJ2-1	-	TRBV18	TRBD2
CAIRGSAKNIQYF	TGTGCCATCCGGGGCTCCGCCAAAAACATTCAGTACTTC	TRBJ2-4	-	TRBV6-2/TRBV6-3	-
CASSQPAGTGTEAFF	TGTGCCAGCAGCCAGCCGGCCGGGACAGGGACTGAAGCTTTCTTT	TRBJ1-1	few	TRBV7-2	TRBD1
CASSSTSGRYEQYF	TGTGCCAGCAGCTCCACTAGCGGGAGGTACGAGCAGTACTTC	TRBJ2-7	few	TRBV7-2	TRBD2
CASSLLRRGLSQPQHF	TGTGCCAGCAGCCTCCTACGACGGGGGCTTAGTCAGCCCCAGCATTTT	TRBJ1-5	few	TRBV7-2	-
CASSPRRGLVKNEQFF	TGTGCCAGCAGCCCGCGCAGGGGACTAGTCAAGAATGAGCAGTTCTTC	TRBJ2-1	many	TRBV7-2	TRBD2
CSATHYQGKLFF	TGCAGTGCTACACATTATCAAGGAAAACTGTTTTTT	TRBJ1-4	few	TRBV20-1	-
CSAGRTGRDTGELFF	TGCAGCGCGGGTCGTACGGGACGGGACACCGGGGAGCTGTTTTTT	TRBJ2-2	-	TRBV29-1	-
CSVALTGNYGYTF	TGCAGCGTTGCATTGACAGGGAACTATGGCTACACCTTC	TRBJ1-2	-	TRBV29-1	TRBD1
CASRLTRYQPQHF	TGTGCCAGCAGACTGACCCGATATCAGCCCCAGCATTTT	TRBJ1-5	-	TRBV27	-
CSVSGGVFGYTF	TGCAGCGTTTCAGGGGGCGTTTTCGGCTACACCTTC	TRBJ1-2	-	TRBV29-1	TRBD1
CASSLGTGGPETQYF	TGTGCCAGCAGCTTAGGGACAGGGGGCCCGGAGACCCAGTACTTC	TRBJ2-5	few	TRBV7-6	TRBD1
CSARDGDRARGYGYTF	TGCAGTGCTAGAGACGGCGACAGAGCAAGAGGCTATGGCTACACCTTC	TRBJ1-2	few	TRBV20-1	-
CASSESRETQYF	TGCGCCAGCAGTGAGTCGAGGGAGACCCAGTACTTC	TRBJ2-5	few	TRBV10-1	-
CASRGPTSVETQYF	TGTGCCAGCAGGGGACCGACTAGCGTTGAGACCCAGTACTTC	TRBJ2-5	-	TRBV28	TRBD2
CASSRDLNEQFF	TGCGCCAGCAGCCGGGACCTTAATGAGCAGTTCTTC	TRBJ2-1	few	TRBV5-1	-
CASSLYPTSGRAVSTDTQYF	TGTGCCAGCAGCTTATACCCGACTAGCGGGAGGGCGGTAAGCACAGATACGCAGTATTTT	TRBJ2-3	-	TRBV7-2	TRBD2
CASSLEAGFQETQYF	TGTGCCAGCAGCTTGGAGGCGGGTTTTCAAGAGACCCAGTACTTC	TRBJ2-5	-	TRBV5-5	-
CAWTSGVTDTQYF	TGTGCCTGGACTAGCGGGGTCACAGATACGCAGTATTTT	TRBJ2-3	-	TRBV30	TRBD2
CASAAVGAQYF	TGTGCCAGCGCAGCGGTCGGGGCCCAGTACTTC	TRBJ2-5	-	TRBV7-9	-
CASSQDKGLAGDTGELFF	TGTGCCAGCAGCCAAGACAAGGGTCTAGCGGGAGACACCGGGGAGCTGTTTTTT	TRBJ2-2	-	TRBV14	TRBD2
CASSVQLSGANGLTF	TGTGCCAGCAGCGTCCAGCTATCTGGGGCCAACGGCCTGACTTTC	TRBJ2-6	-	TRBV12-3/TRBV12-4	-
CASSPGQGPVNYGYTF	TGTGCCAGCTCACCAGGACAGGGCCCAGTTAACTATGGCTACACCTTC	TRBJ1-2	-	TRBV18	TRBD1
CASSRGALAGVQEEQFF	TGTGCCAGCAGCAGAGGGGCTCTAGCGGGAGTGCAGGAGGAGCAGTTCTTC	TRBJ2-1	few	TRBV7-2	TRBD2
CASSSYSGRPNIQYF	TGTGCCAGCAGCTCCTATTCCGGGAGGCCAAACATTCAGTACTTC	TRBJ2-4	-	TRBV7-2	TRBD2
CSVEEVGYYEQYF	TGCAGCGTTGAAGAGGTTGGTTACTACGAGCAGTACTTC	TRBJ2-7	-	TRBV29-1	-
CSARTGSQPQHF	TGCAGTGCCAGGACGGGGAGTCAGCCCCAGCATTTT	TRBJ1-5	few	TRBV20-1	-
CASSLPSGTGGSGYTF	TGTGCCAGCAGTTTACCATCCGGGACAGGGGGGAGCGGCTACACCTTC	TRBJ1-2	few	TRBV12-3/TRBV12-4	TRBD1
CASSQDRGFEQYF	TGTGCCAGCAGCCAAGACAGGGGCTTCGAGCAGTACTTC	TRBJ2-7	few	TRBV14	-
CSVEGGDSGNTIYF	TGCAGCGTTGAAGGCGGCGACTCTGGAAACACCATATATTTT	TRBJ1-3	-	TRBV29-1	-
CASSTGGTYGYTF	TGTGCCAGCTCAACAGGGGGTACCTATGGCTACACCTTC	TRBJ1-2	few	TRBV18	TRBD1
CAQGGQGADRGDTQYF	TGTGCCCAGGGGGGACAGGGGGCCGACCGAGGTGATACGCAGTATTTT	TRBJ2-3	-	TRBV7-9	TRBD1
CASSWHEGGTEAFF	TGTGCCAGCAGTTGGCACGAGGGGGGCACTGAAGCTTTCTTT	TRBJ1-1	once	TRBV12-3/TRBV12-4	-
CASSTSSTGEAFF	TGTGCCAGCTCGACGTCCTCAACAGGAGAAGCTTTCTTT	TRBJ1-1	few	TRBV18	-
CASSSTLLPTSTDTQYF	TGTGCCAGCAGCTCCACCCTCTTACCCACTAGCACAGATACGCAGTATTTT	TRBJ2-3	few	TRBV7-9	-
CASSGGRWANTEAFF	TGTGCCAGCAGTGGCGGACGATGGGCGAACACTGAAGCTTTCTTT	TRBJ1-1	once	TRBV28	-
CSAPFGLVSEAFF	TGCAGTGCCCCCTTCGGACTCGTTTCTGAAGCTTTCTTT	TRBJ1-1	few	TRBV20-1	-
CASESTGELFF	TGTGCCAGCGAGTCGACGGGGGAGCTGTTTTTT	TRBJ2-2	few	TRBV12-3/TRBV12-4	-
CASSQEGRGGTSNEQFF	TGCGCCAGCAGCCAAGAGGGTCGCGGGGGAACCTCCAATGAGCAGTTCTTC	TRBJ2-1	once	TRBV4-1	TRBD2
CSAYDVGGNTEAFF	TGCAGTGCCTACGACGTAGGGGGAAACACTGAAGCTTTCTTT	TRBJ1-1	-	TRBV20-1	-
CSLVSSYNEQFF	TGCAGCTTGGTGAGCTCCTACAATGAGCAGTTCTTC	TRBJ2-1	few	TRBV20-1	-
CASSLGQATNVLTF	TGCGCCAGCAGCTTGGGACAGGCAACCAACGTCCTGACTTTC	TRBJ2-6	few	TRBV5-1	-
CASSRQGRLEQFF	TGTGCCAGCAGTCGGCAGGGAAGGCTTGAGCAGTTCTTC	TRBJ2-1	-	TRBV28	-
CSAPPGGPYNEQFF	TGCAGTGCCCCACCCGGAGGCCCCTACAATGAGCAGTTCTTC	TRBJ2-1	-	TRBV20-1	-
CASSLLRESWTFF	TGTGCCAGCAGTTTATTGCGGGAGAGTTGGACTTTCTTT	TRBJ1-1	-	TRBV28	-
CASSLEGLSGQNEQYF	TGCGCCAGCAGCTTAGAGGGTTTGTCAGGGCAGAACGAGCAGTACTTC	TRBJ2-7	-	TRBV5-1	-
CASSMGPGWNYGYTF	TGTGCCAGTAGTATGGGGCCAGGGTGGAACTATGGCTACACCTTC	TRBJ1-2	-	TRBV19	-
CAISETGATRF	TGTGCCATCAGTGAGACAGGGGCTACCAGATTC	TRBJ2-1	-	TRBV10-3	TRBD1
CSVTGDSQETQYF	TGCAGCGTGACCGGGGACAGCCAAGAGACCCAGTACTTC	TRBJ2-5	few	TRBV29-1	TRBD1
CASSLEALNTEAFF	TGCGCCAGCAGCCTGGAGGCGTTGAACACTGAAGCTTTCTTT	TRBJ1-1	-	TRBV5-1	-
CASSEAHRDTQYF	TGTGCCAGCAGTGAAGCGCATAGGGATACGCAGTATTTT	TRBJ2-3	-	TRBV2	-
CASRTDRDSPAEQYF	TGTGCCAGCAGGACAGACCGGGACAGCCCTGCCGAGCAGTACTTC	TRBJ2-7	few	TRBV5-6	TRBD1
CSAKQGEGTGELFF	TGCAGTGCTAAACAGGGGGAAGGGACCGGGGAGCTGTTTTTT	TRBJ2-2	-	TRBV20-1	TRBD1
CASSPRLAGETQYF	TGTGCCAGCAGCCCGCGACTAGCAGGAGAGACCCAGTACTTC	TRBJ2-5	-	TRBV3-1	TRBD2